This T cell receptor (beta chain) was sequenced during a study of blood T cell repertoires in COVID-19. Study in general: The origin of the acute and convalescent COVID-19 samples was the United States, Italy and Spain.

The trim removed 4 bases at V and 3 bases at J, leaving 2 bases unmatched. The germline V gene has CDR1 SGHTA and CDR2 FQGNSA. This CDR3 is built from 15 residues. Only in-frame clones appear in the TCRdb table, and some are missing; sequencing was by immunoSEQ multiplex PCR. The sample contains 120,000 to 150,000 clones, around nine tenths of which appear only once. The receptor comes from a human donor in a cohort sampled during active COVID-19. Sequenced material: peripheral blood. The V and J genes are TRBV7-2 and TRBJ2-1, with TRBD2 matching 11 bases. The CDR3 sequence is CASSWGLADYNEQFF. The CDR3 DNA sequence: TGTGCCAGCAGCTGGGGACTAGCGGACTACAATGAGCAGTTCTTC.